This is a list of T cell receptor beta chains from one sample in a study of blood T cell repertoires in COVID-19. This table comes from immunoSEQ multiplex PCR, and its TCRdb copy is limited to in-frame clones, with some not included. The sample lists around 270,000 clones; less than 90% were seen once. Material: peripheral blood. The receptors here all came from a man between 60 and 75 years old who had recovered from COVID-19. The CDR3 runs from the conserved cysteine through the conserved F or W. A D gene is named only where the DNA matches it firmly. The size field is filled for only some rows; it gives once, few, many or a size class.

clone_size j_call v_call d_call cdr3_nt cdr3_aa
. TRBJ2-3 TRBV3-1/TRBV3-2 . TGTGCCAGCAGCCAATTGGACTCTCACGAGTATTTT CASSQLDSHEYF
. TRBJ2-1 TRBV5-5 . TGTGCCAGCAGCTTGGGATACAGGGTAGAGTCATACAATGAGCAGTTCTTC CASSLGYRVESYNEQFF
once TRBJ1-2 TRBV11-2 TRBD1 TGTGCCAGCAGCTACGGGACAGAGTCCTATGGCTACACCTTC CASSYGTESYGYTF
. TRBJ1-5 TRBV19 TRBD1 TGTGCCAGTAGTATAGTAAAGGGACAGGGGGGGCCCCAGCATTTT CASSIVKGQGGPQHF
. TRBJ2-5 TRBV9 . TGTGCCAGCAGCGTAGTAGCGGCAACAAAAGAGACCCAGTACTTC CASSVVAATKETQYF
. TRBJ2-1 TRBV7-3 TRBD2 TGTGCCAGCAGCTTAACACTAGCGTATGAGCAGTTCTTC CASSLTLAYEQFF
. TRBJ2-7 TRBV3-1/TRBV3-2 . TGTGCCAGCACCCTCCTCTCCTACGAGCAGTACTTC CASTLLSYEQYF
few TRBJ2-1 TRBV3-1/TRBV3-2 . TGTGCCAGCAGCCAAGTCAGTCAGTACAATGAGCAGTTCTTC CASSQVSQYNEQFF
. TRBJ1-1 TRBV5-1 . TGCGCCAGCAGCCCGCCGGTCAACACTGAAGCTTTCTTT CASSPPVNTEAFF
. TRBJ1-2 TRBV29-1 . TGCAGCGTTAGCAGGGCCCGCGGCGACTATGGCTACACCTTC CSVSRARGDYGYTF
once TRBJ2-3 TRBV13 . TGTGCCAGCAGCTGGCGGAGCGTCGGGGTTAGCACAGATACGCAGTATTTT CASSWRSVGVSTDTQYF
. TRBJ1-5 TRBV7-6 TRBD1 TGTGCCAGCAGCTTGGCACCCGGGACAGGGGGGAGAAATCAGCCCCAGCATTTT CASSLAPGTGGRNQPQHF
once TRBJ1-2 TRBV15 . TGTGCCACGAAACCGTTGGAGGTAGCTAACTATGGCTACACCTTC CATKPLEVANYGYTF
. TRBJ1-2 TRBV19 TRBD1 TGTGCCAGCACCCCCGGGACAGGGGGCAGTAATTACTATGGCTACACCTTC CASTPGTGGSNYYGYTF
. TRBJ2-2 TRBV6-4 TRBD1 TGTGCCAGCAGCCGGGACAGTCCCGGGGAGCTGTTTTTT CASSRDSPGELFF
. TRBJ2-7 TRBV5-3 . TGTGCCAGAAGCTTACGGGCCACCTCGCGGGGCGAGCAGTACTTC CARSLRATSRGEQYF